The clone carrying this T cell receptor beta chain has just a few counts. Its antigen is undetermined. This sample stems from a study of T cells in Graves' hyperthyroidism and ophthalmopathy. Study findings and constraints: A model of 13 V-J pairs discriminated ophthalmopathy from stable hyperthyroidism.

In germline, CDR1 is SEHNR, CDR2 FQNEAQ (reference sequence). The trim removed 4 bases at V and 6 bases at J, leaving 13 bases unmatched. The CDR3 runs 17 residues. Criteria for exclusion of patients were uncontrolled infection, other autoimmune disease, pregnancy or lactation. Amplified TCR beta CDR3 regions came from RNA transcripts. An initial round of RT-PCR targeting the TCR CDR3 relied on the HTBI primer set. TCRdb itself ran the multiplex PCR reads through MiXCR, one entry per CDR3 protein. Of around 700,000 distinct CDR3 sequences in the sample, roughly a third were seen once. The chain couples TRBV7-9 to TRBJ2-2; 8 bases agree with TRBD1. The TCR was taken from a woman aged 40 to 50 with Graves' hyperthyroidism. The sample consisted of blood. CDR3 sequence: CASSSGTGGKGSGELFF. The CDR3 DNA follows: TGTGCCAGCAGCTCCGGGACAGGCGGAAAGGGGTCCGGGGAGCTGTTTTTT.